The T cell receptor beta chain under discussion was sequenced for a study of beta chain features in type 1 diabetes. The single heparinised draw taken from each donor contained about 100 mL of blood on average. Each population that was sorted was more than 98% pure. This clone was seen just once. The CDR3 extends over 13 amino acids. J lost 3 bases, V lost 8 bases, and 6 bases had no gene match. Per germline, CDR1 MDHEN and CDR2 SYDVKM. The entirety of the isolated RNA underwent reverse transcription, so expressed TCRB transcripts were sequenced. Clones were read by immunoSEQ multiplex PCR, and TCRdb kept only the in-frame ones, dropping some. The table lists under 550,000 clones, 11% of them singletons, with over 0.04% in the top ten.

Sequencing was done on a sample of naive CD4+ T cells from blood. The sequence was collected from a young woman in good health. The V and J genes are TRBV28 and TRBJ2-7, with TRBD1 matching 8 bases. In DNA, the CDR3 is TGTGCCAGCGGTCTGACAGGGGACTACGAGCAGTACGTC. Its protein product is CASGLTGDYEQYV.